This T cell receptor beta chain was found in a study of OX40 agonist ivuxolimab in advanced cancers. Context from the whole study: Ivuxolimab was a fully human IgG2 agonistic monoclonal antibody targeting the costimulatory receptor OX40 (CD134). Intravenous ivuxolimab was administered to patients every 2 weeks at six dose levels: 0.01, 0.1, 0.3, 1.5, 3 and 10 mg/kg. Among the approximately 54 dose-escalation patients, 19 had hepatocellular carcinoma, roughly 15 melanoma, 9 renal cell carcinoma and 9 head and neck cancer. The dose-escalation cohort was around 84% male with a mean age of roughly 60 years, ranging from roughly 20 to 80. Prior anti-PD-1, anti-PD-L1 or anti-CTLA-4 therapy was permitted, and about 40% of dose-escalation patients had received checkpoint inhibitors. Partial responses occurred in three dose-escalation patients: two with cutaneous melanoma and one with hepatocellular carcinoma. Peripheral TCRbeta sequencing was intended to test whether TCR sequence diversity was altered and clonal T-cell expansion was caused by ivuxolimab. The paper reports the monotherapy dose-escalation portion (N of about 50 patients) of the phase I ivuxolimab trial. The investigation overall reported the following: At doses of 0.1 to 3.0 mg/kg, clonal expansion of both CD4+ and CD8+ blood T cells was observed from baseline to week 6. After ivuxolimab, more expanded clones were found on average in CD8+ T cells than in CD4+ T cells. Which antigens the clonally expanded peripheral T cells were specific for was not determined. In the 0.1-3.0 mg/kg groups, partial responders had among the lowest normalized peripheral clonal expansion, particularly in CD8+ T cells. Low levels of normalized T-cell clonal expansion were also seen in some patients who did not respond.

Note on this clone: The clone's antigen remains unknown. No much larger clonotype is one base removed from it; base qualities were not supplied.

CDR1 ENHRY and CDR2 SYGVKD were looked up in the germline V gene. The CDR3 contains 15 residues, cysteine and phenylalanine counted. CDR3 DNA only is kept here, 45 bases in frame from base 1. Deletion took 0 bases off V and 10 bases off J, with a span of 16 bases between the germline ends. To sequence the TCRbeta CDR3 region, genomic DNA was isolated from the sorted cells. TCRbeta CDR3 regions were sequenced using the immunoSEQ Assay. Imported from immuneACCESS, the table was reduced by TCRdb to in-frame sequences with V and J called. These copies leave out some clones; in studies compared against another copy, an unresolved V gene accounts for under half, and the cause of the remainder is not known. The sample table lists some 52,000 clones, roughly 94% of them with a count of one. Together, the top ten hold approximately 12% of the sample. Patients with autoimmune disease history or receiving systemic immunosuppression were excluded from the trial. Peripheral blood for TCR sequencing was drawn from every dose cohort at baseline, at cycle 4 day 1 and at cycle 7 day 1. The samples were taken from a phase I, first-in-human, multicenter, open-label dose-escalation trial of ivuxolimab. Adults with locally advanced or metastatic melanoma, renal cell, hepatocellular, or head and neck squamous cell carcinoma were enrolled in the trial. Before TCR sequencing, CD4+ T cells and CD8+ T cells from peripheral blood were sorted into separate populations.

The chain is assembled from TRBV10-3 and TRBJ2-1; perhaps TRBD2 is the D gene, with 7 bases matching. The receptor's source is an adult with an advanced solid tumor such as melanoma, head and neck, liver or kidney cancer. The specimen comprised CD4+ or CD8+ T cells sorted from blood, sampled in a trial of the OX40 agonist ivuxolimab. The CDR3 loop reads CAISESIGGGSEQFF. The sequenced DNA: TGTGCCATCAGTGAGTCGATAGGGGGGGGAAGCGAGCAGTTCTTC.